This T cell receptor (beta chain) was observed in a study of T cell responses to AZD1222 COVID-19 vaccine. Notes on the study in general: In a largely white British group with more females than males, clonal diversity was possibly underestimated.

This clone was seen once. Its cognate antigen is unknown. Libraries were prepared by immunoSEQ multiplex PCR; TCRdb keeps only in-frame clonotypes and omits some of them. The sample contains around 110,000 clones, roughly 84% of which appear only once. The J segment lost 4 bases and the V segment lost 4 bases, leaving 16 bases of the junction unmatched. This CDR3 contains 17 residues. CDR1 and CDR2 (germline): SGDLS, YYNGEE. The clonotype originates from an adult in good health. The chain recombines TRBV9 with TRBJ1-2; 7 nucleotides agree with TRBD1. Source: peripheral blood, taken on day 0 of AZD1222 vaccination. Written as DNA, the CDR3 is TGTGCCAGCAGCCCCTTAAACTCCGGGACAGTATTCTATGGCTACACCTTC. Translating it yields CASSPLNSGTVFYGYTF.